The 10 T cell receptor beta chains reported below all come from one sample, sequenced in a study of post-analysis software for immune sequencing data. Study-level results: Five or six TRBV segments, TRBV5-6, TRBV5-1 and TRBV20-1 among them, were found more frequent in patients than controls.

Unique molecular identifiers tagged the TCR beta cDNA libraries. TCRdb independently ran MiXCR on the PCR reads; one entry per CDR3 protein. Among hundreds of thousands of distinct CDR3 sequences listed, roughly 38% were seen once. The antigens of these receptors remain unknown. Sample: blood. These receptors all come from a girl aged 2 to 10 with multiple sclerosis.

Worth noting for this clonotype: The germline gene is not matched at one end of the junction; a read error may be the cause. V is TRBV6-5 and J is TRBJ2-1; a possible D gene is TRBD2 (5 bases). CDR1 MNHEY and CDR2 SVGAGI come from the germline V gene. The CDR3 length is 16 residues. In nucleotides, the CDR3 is TGTGCCAGCAGCCCAGGACCGCGGGTTTGGTACAATGAGCAGTGCTTC. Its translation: CASSPGPRVWYNEQCF.

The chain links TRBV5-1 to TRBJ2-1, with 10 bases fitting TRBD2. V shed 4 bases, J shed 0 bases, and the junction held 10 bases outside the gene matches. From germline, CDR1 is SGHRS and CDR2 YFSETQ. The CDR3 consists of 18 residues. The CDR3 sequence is CASSSLRASGSSYNEQFF. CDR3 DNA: TGCGCCAGCAGCAGCTTGAGAGCTAGCGGGAGCTCCTACAATGAGCAGTTCTTC.

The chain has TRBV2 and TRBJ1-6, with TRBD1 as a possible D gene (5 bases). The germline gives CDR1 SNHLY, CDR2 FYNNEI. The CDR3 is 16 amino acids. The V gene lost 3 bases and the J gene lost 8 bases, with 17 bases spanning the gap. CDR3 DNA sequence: TGTGCCAGCAGTGAGTCTTGGGGGACGGGAGATTCACCCCTCCACTTT. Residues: CASSESWGTGDSPLHF.

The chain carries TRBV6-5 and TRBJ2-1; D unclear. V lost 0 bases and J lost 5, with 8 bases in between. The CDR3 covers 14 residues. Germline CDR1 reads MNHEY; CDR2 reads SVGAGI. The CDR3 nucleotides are TGTGCCAGCAGTTACTCGACGGAAGACAATGAGCAGTTCTTC. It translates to CASSYSTEDNEQFF.

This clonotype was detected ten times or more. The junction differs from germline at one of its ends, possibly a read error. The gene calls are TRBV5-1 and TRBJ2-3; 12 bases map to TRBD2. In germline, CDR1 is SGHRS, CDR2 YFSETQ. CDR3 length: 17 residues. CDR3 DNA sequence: TGTGCCAGCAGTCTTGGACTAGCGGGGTCTAGCACAGATACGCAGTATTTT. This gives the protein CASSLGLAGSSTDTQYF.

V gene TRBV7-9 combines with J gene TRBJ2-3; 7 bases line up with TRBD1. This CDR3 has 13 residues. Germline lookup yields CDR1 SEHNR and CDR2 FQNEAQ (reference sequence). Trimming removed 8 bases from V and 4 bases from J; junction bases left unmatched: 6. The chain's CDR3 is CASRQGGSDTQYF. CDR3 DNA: TGTGCCAGCCGACAGGGCGGGTCAGATACGCAGTATTTT.

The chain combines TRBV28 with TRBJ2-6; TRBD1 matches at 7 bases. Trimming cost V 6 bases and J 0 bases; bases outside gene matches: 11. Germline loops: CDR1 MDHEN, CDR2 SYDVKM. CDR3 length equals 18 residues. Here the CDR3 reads CASRAATGVPSGANVLTF. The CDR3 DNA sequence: TGTGCCAGCAGGGCTGCAACAGGGGTACCCTCTGGGGCCAACGTCCTGACTTTC. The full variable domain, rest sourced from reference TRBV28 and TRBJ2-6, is DVKVTQSSRYLVKRTGEKVFLECVQDMDHENMFWYRQDPGLGLRLIYFSYDVKMKEKGDIPEGYSVSREKKERFSLILESASTNQTSMYLCASRAATGVPSGANVLTFGAGSRLTVL.

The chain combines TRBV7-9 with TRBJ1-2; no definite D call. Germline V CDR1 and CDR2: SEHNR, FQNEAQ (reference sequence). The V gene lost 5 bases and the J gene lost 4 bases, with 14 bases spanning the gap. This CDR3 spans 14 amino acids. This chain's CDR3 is CASSLTPGPYGYTF. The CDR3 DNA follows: TGTGCCAGCAGCCTTACTCCGGGCCCCTATGGCTACACCTTC.

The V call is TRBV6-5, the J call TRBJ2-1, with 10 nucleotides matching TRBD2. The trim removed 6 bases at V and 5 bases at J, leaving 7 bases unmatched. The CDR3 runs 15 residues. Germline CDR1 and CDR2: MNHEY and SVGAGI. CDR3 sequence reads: CASSYGTSENNEQFF. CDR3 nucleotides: TGTGCCAGCAGCTACGGGACTAGCGAAAACAATGAGCAGTTCTTC.

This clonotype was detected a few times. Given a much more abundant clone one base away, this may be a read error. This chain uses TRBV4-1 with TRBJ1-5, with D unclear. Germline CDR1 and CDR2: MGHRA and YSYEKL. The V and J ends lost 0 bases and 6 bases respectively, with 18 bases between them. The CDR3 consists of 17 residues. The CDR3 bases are TGCGCCAGCAGCCAAGATCGGTGGGAACAGTCGGCTCAGCCCCAGCATTTT. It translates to CASSQDRWEQSAQPQHF.